These T cell receptor beta chains were read from a single sample in a study of cytomegalovirus exposure and HLA in healthy donors. Clones were read by immunoSEQ multiplex PCR, and TCRdb kept only the in-frame ones, dropping some. The top ten clones hold 9.5% to 13% of a sample with about 120,000 clones, around 82% of them seen once. The source material was PBMCs. Every receptor here comes from a man under 40 in good health and CMV-seropositive. The CDR3 runs from the conserved cysteine through the conserved F or W. The D gene is left open where the match is weak. For some rows the clone size is stated as once, few or many, or as a class when expanded; others skip it.

d_call: TRBD2; j_call: TRBJ2-1; v_call: TRBV10-2; clone_size: -; cdr3_nt: TGCGCCAGCAGTAAACCGGGGGACTACAGCTCCTACAATGAGCAGTTCTTC; cdr3_aa: CASSKPGDYSSYNEQFF
d_call: TRBD2; j_call: TRBJ2-7; v_call: TRBV5-4; clone_size: -; cdr3_nt: TGTGCCAGCAGCTTGGATAGCGGGAGCTCCTACGAGCAGTACTTC; cdr3_aa: CASSLDSGSSYEQYF
d_call: -; j_call: TRBJ1-2; v_call: TRBV27; clone_size: -; cdr3_nt: TGTGCCAGCAGTTTAGCTGAGGTTATAAGGACAATCCCGTCGGGCTACACCTTC; cdr3_aa: CASSLAEVIRTIPSGYTF
d_call: TRBD2; j_call: TRBJ2-7; v_call: TRBV4-2; clone_size: -; cdr3_nt: TGTGCCAGCAGCCAAGATTCTAGGGAGGGGGAGCAGTACTTC; cdr3_aa: CASSQDSREGEQYF
d_call: -; j_call: TRBJ2-2; v_call: TRBV19; clone_size: -; cdr3_nt: TGTGCCAGTAGTACCTACCCATTTCGGGAGCTGTTTTTT; cdr3_aa: CASSTYPFRELFF
d_call: TRBD2; j_call: TRBJ2-1; v_call: TRBV5-4; clone_size: many; cdr3_nt: TGTGCCAGCAGCTTGGCTAGCGGGAGGGCCGGGGGCAATGAGCAGTTCTTC; cdr3_aa: CASSLASGRAGGNEQFF
d_call: -; j_call: TRBJ1-2; v_call: TRBV7-6; clone_size: -; cdr3_nt: TGTGCCAGCAGCTTAGGCGAAGCCTATGGCTACACCTTC; cdr3_aa: CASSLGEAYGYTF
d_call: -; j_call: TRBJ2-3; v_call: TRBV7-2; clone_size: -; cdr3_nt: TGTGCCAGCAGCTTAGCGTTCGCTAGTTTTACAGATACGCAGTATTTT; cdr3_aa: CASSLAFASFTDTQYF
d_call: TRBD1; j_call: TRBJ1-2; v_call: TRBV27; clone_size: -; cdr3_nt: TGTGCCAGCAGACAGGGGGCTCGTGGCTACACCTTC; cdr3_aa: CASRQGARGYTF
d_call: -; j_call: TRBJ2-7; v_call: TRBV28; clone_size: -; cdr3_nt: TGTGCCAGCAGTTTAGGAGGGATCTACGAGCAGTACTTC; cdr3_aa: CASSLGGIYEQYF
d_call: -; j_call: TRBJ2-3; v_call: TRBV11-2; clone_size: once; cdr3_nt: TGTGCCAGCAGCTTAGACCCCCAAGATACGCAGTATTTT; cdr3_aa: CASSLDPQDTQYF
d_call: TRBD1; j_call: TRBJ1-5; v_call: TRBV6-1; clone_size: -; cdr3_nt: TGTGCCAGCAGTGAATTGACAGGGGCAGCCCAGCCCCAGCATTTT; cdr3_aa: CASSELTGAAQPQHF
d_call: -; j_call: TRBJ2-1; v_call: TRBV19; clone_size: -; cdr3_nt: TGTGCCAGTACCCGGAGGAGCCGGGACACGGGTGAGCAGTTCTTC; cdr3_aa: CASTRRSRDTGEQFF
d_call: -; j_call: TRBJ2-1; v_call: TRBV9; clone_size: -; cdr3_nt: TGTGCCAGCAGCGTCGGTTCCTACAATGAGCAGTTCTTC; cdr3_aa: CASSVGSYNEQFF
d_call: -; j_call: TRBJ2-5; v_call: TRBV7-3; clone_size: -; cdr3_nt: TGTGCCAGCAGTCGAACACAGGGCTCCCAAGAGACCCAGTACTTC; cdr3_aa: CASSRTQGSQETQYF
d_call: -; j_call: TRBJ2-7; v_call: TRBV28; clone_size: -; cdr3_nt: TGTGCCAGCACCTTAGGAGGGCCCTACGAGCAGTACTTC; cdr3_aa: CASTLGGPYEQYF
d_call: TRBD1; j_call: TRBJ1-1; v_call: TRBV4-2; clone_size: few; cdr3_nt: TGTGCCAGCAGCCAGCACAGGGGGAACACTGAAGCTTTCTTT; cdr3_aa: CASSQHRGNTEAFF
d_call: -; j_call: TRBJ2-2; v_call: TRBV5-4; clone_size: -; cdr3_nt: TGTGCCAGCAGCTTGGACCTTAGCGTTTCCGGGGAGCTGTTTTTT; cdr3_aa: CASSLDLSVSGELFF
d_call: TRBD1; j_call: TRBJ1-1; v_call: TRBV11-3; clone_size: few; cdr3_nt: TGTGCCAGCAGCTTATCAGGGGGCTGGACTGAAGCTTTCTTT; cdr3_aa: CASSLSGGWTEAFF
d_call: -; j_call: TRBJ1-5; v_call: TRBV5-1; clone_size: few; cdr3_nt: TGCGCCAGCAGCTTGGAACACCCCAATCAGCCCCAGCATTTT; cdr3_aa: CASSLEHPNQPQHF
d_call: -; j_call: TRBJ2-7; v_call: TRBV5-1; clone_size: once; cdr3_nt: TGCGCCAGCAGCCCGGGACTGACTTACGAGCAGTACTTC; cdr3_aa: CASSPGLTYEQYF
d_call: -; j_call: TRBJ2-1; v_call: TRBV19; clone_size: -; cdr3_nt: TGTGCCAGCACCTCGGGTTTGGGGGCAAGTCAGTTCTTC; cdr3_aa: CASTSGLGASQFF
d_call: -; j_call: TRBJ2-2; v_call: TRBV13; clone_size: -; cdr3_nt: TGTGCCAGCAGCTTTCGAACTACCCACACCGGGGAGCTGTTTTTT; cdr3_aa: CASSFRTTHTGELFF
d_call: TRBD1; j_call: TRBJ2-7; v_call: TRBV6-5; clone_size: -; cdr3_nt: TGTGCCAGCAGTTCCATCGGGACAGGGTACAACGAGCAGTACTTC; cdr3_aa: CASSSIGTGYNEQYF
d_call: TRBD1; j_call: TRBJ1-1; v_call: TRBV7-3; clone_size: -; cdr3_nt: TGTGCCAGCAGCTTATTCGGACAGGGGGCGAACACTGAAGCTTTCTTT; cdr3_aa: CASSLFGQGANTEAFF
d_call: -; j_call: TRBJ2-7; v_call: TRBV5-5; clone_size: -; cdr3_nt: TGTGCCAGCAGGATCCGGGACTCCTACGAGCAGTACTTC; cdr3_aa: CASRIRDSYEQYF
d_call: -; j_call: TRBJ2-7; v_call: TRBV7-9; clone_size: once; cdr3_nt: TGTTCCAGCAGCCTTGAGGACAGAGGTCTATACGAGCAGTACTTC; cdr3_aa: CSSSLEDRGLYEQYF
d_call: TRBD1; j_call: TRBJ1-1; v_call: TRBV7-2; clone_size: -; cdr3_nt: TGTGCCAGCAGCCTGGGGACAGGGTTGAACACTGAAGCTTTCTTT; cdr3_aa: CASSLGTGLNTEAFF
d_call: TRBD2; j_call: TRBJ2-2; v_call: TRBV6-6; clone_size: few; cdr3_nt: TGTGCCAGCAGTTTCCTTAGCGGGACGAACACCGGGGAGCTGTTTTTT; cdr3_aa: CASSFLSGTNTGELFF
d_call: -; j_call: TRBJ2-7; v_call: TRBV4-2; clone_size: few; cdr3_nt: TGTGCCAGCAGCCAATCTAGATACGAGCAGTACTTC; cdr3_aa: CASSQSRYEQYF
d_call: TRBD1; j_call: TRBJ2-7; v_call: TRBV7-2; clone_size: -; cdr3_nt: TGTGCCAGCAGCTTGGGACAGGGGCTCTCCTACGAGCAGTACTTC; cdr3_aa: CASSLGQGLSYEQYF
d_call: -; j_call: TRBJ2-5; v_call: TRBV5-8; clone_size: -; cdr3_nt: TGTGCCAGCAGCTTGGGGGTAGCCGGGGAGACCCAGTACTTC; cdr3_aa: CASSLGVAGETQYF
d_call: TRBD1; j_call: TRBJ2-7; v_call: TRBV9; clone_size: -; cdr3_nt: TGTGCCAGCAGCGTAGGACAGGGGGCTTCCTACGAGCAGTACTTC; cdr3_aa: CASSVGQGASYEQYF
d_call: TRBD2; j_call: TRBJ2-1; v_call: TRBV27; clone_size: -; cdr3_nt: TGTGCCAGCAGTTTCGACCTGACTAGCGGGATTGGGGAGCAGTTCTTC; cdr3_aa: CASSFDLTSGIGEQFF
d_call: TRBD2; j_call: TRBJ2-7; v_call: TRBV27; clone_size: -; cdr3_nt: TGTGCCAGCAGTGGTCCTAGCGGGCCCACCTACGAGCAGTACTTC; cdr3_aa: CASSGPSGPTYEQYF
d_call: TRBD2; j_call: TRBJ2-7; v_call: TRBV5-1; clone_size: -; cdr3_nt: TGCGCCAGCAGCTTGTCTGTACTAGCGGGCCAGACTGGGTACGAGCAGTACTTC; cdr3_aa: CASSLSVLAGQTGYEQYF
d_call: TRBD2; j_call: TRBJ2-1; v_call: TRBV28; clone_size: few; cdr3_nt: TGTGCCAGCAGTTTAGGTCGGGGGGGACGGTTCTTC; cdr3_aa: CASSLGRGGRFF
d_call: TRBD1; j_call: TRBJ1-2; v_call: TRBV19; clone_size: -; cdr3_nt: TGTGCCAGTAGTTTCGGACAGGGAGGGAACTATGGCTACACCTTC; cdr3_aa: CASSFGQGGNYGYTF
d_call: -; j_call: TRBJ2-7; v_call: TRBV5-1; clone_size: -; cdr3_nt: TGCGCCAGCAGCATTACCGGGACACGGTCCTACGAGCAGTACTTC; cdr3_aa: CASSITGTRSYEQYF
d_call: -; j_call: TRBJ2-5; v_call: TRBV6-5; clone_size: -; cdr3_nt: TGTGCCAGCAGGGACTGGAAAGTAGAGACCCAGTACTTC; cdr3_aa: CASRDWKVETQYF
d_call: TRBD2; j_call: TRBJ2-5; v_call: TRBV7-8; clone_size: -; cdr3_nt: TGTGCCAGCAGCTTAGCTAGCGGGAGACTTGAAGAGACCCAGTACTTC; cdr3_aa: CASSLASGRLEETQYF
d_call: -; j_call: TRBJ2-2; v_call: TRBV10-3; clone_size: -; cdr3_nt: TGTGCCATCAGTGAGTCGGGGGGTTCCTCCGGGGAGCTGTTTTTT; cdr3_aa: CAISESGGSSGELFF
d_call: TRBD2; j_call: TRBJ2-5; v_call: TRBV10-2; clone_size: -; cdr3_nt: TGCGCCAGCAGAGGGGGACTAGCGGGAGGAGAGACCCAGTACTTC; cdr3_aa: CASRGGLAGGETQYF
d_call: TRBD1; j_call: TRBJ2-2; v_call: TRBV5-1; clone_size: -; cdr3_nt: TGCGCCAGCAGCTTGGCTTGGACAGGCCCCACCGGGGAGCTGTTTTTT; cdr3_aa: CASSLAWTGPTGELFF
d_call: -; j_call: TRBJ2-3; v_call: TRBV5-1; clone_size: few; cdr3_nt: TGCGCCAGCAGACCTTACGGGGGCACAGATACGCAGTATTTT; cdr3_aa: CASRPYGGTDTQYF
d_call: TRBD2; j_call: TRBJ2-1; v_call: TRBV30; clone_size: few; cdr3_nt: TGTGCCTGGAGTGTCAGACGGGGGGGAAATGAGCAGTTCTTC; cdr3_aa: CAWSVRRGGNEQFF
d_call: -; j_call: TRBJ1-2; v_call: TRBV6-5; clone_size: -; cdr3_nt: TGTGCCAGCAGCACAGGGCTGGGGAACTATGGCTACACCTTC; cdr3_aa: CASSTGLGNYGYTF
d_call: TRBD2; j_call: TRBJ2-7; v_call: TRBV5-4; clone_size: -; cdr3_nt: TGTGCCAGCAGGTCCTCTAGCGGGCGAGGGTATGACGAGCAGTACTTC; cdr3_aa: CASRSSSGRGYDEQYF
d_call: -; j_call: TRBJ1-2; v_call: TRBV5-4; clone_size: -; cdr3_nt: TGTGCCAGCAGCGCCTCCACAGGTGAAGGGTACGGCTACACCTTC; cdr3_aa: CASSASTGEGYGYTF
d_call: -; j_call: TRBJ2-7; v_call: TRBV5-6; clone_size: -; cdr3_nt: TGTGCCAGCAGCTTGAAATTTACAGTCTCCTACGAGCAGTACTTC; cdr3_aa: CASSLKFTVSYEQYF
d_call: TRBD1; j_call: TRBJ2-7; v_call: TRBV27; clone_size: few; cdr3_nt: TGTGCCAGCAGTTTATCTTCGGGACAGGCCTACGAGCAGTACTTC; cdr3_aa: CASSLSSGQAYEQYF
d_call: -; j_call: TRBJ1-4; v_call: TRBV29-1; clone_size: -; cdr3_nt: TGCAGCGTTGGTGTTTCAGGAACTAGTGAAAAACTGTTTTTT; cdr3_aa: CSVGVSGTSEKLFF
d_call: TRBD2; j_call: TRBJ2-3; v_call: TRBV4-2; clone_size: -; cdr3_nt: TGTGCCAGCAGCCAAGTAACTAGCGGCACAGATACGCAGTATTTT; cdr3_aa: CASSQVTSGTDTQYF
d_call: TRBD2; j_call: TRBJ2-1; v_call: TRBV9; clone_size: few; cdr3_nt: TGTGCCAGCAGCGTTAGCGGGAGCCAACTTTACAATGAGCAGTTCTTC; cdr3_aa: CASSVSGSQLYNEQFF
d_call: TRBD2; j_call: TRBJ2-2; v_call: TRBV10-2; clone_size: -; cdr3_nt: TGCGCCAGCTTCCCAGCGGGACGGGACACCGGGGAGCTGTTTTTT; cdr3_aa: CASFPAGRDTGELFF
d_call: TRBD1; j_call: TRBJ2-7; v_call: TRBV7-3; clone_size: -; cdr3_nt: TGTGCCAGCAGCCCGACCGGGACAGGGGGCTACGAGCAGTACTTC; cdr3_aa: CASSPTGTGGYEQYF
d_call: -; j_call: TRBJ1-1; v_call: TRBV5-8; clone_size: -; cdr3_nt: TGTGCCAGCAGCTTACAGGTCCGAACTGAAGCTTTCTTT; cdr3_aa: CASSLQVRTEAFF
d_call: -; j_call: TRBJ1-1; v_call: TRBV7-2; clone_size: -; cdr3_nt: TGTGCCAGCAGCCTCGGACAAACGAACACTGAAGCTTTCTTT; cdr3_aa: CASSLGQTNTEAFF